The rows below give T cell receptor beta chains drawn from one sample of a study of blood T cell repertoires in COVID-19. Libraries were prepared by immunoSEQ multiplex PCR; TCRdb keeps only in-frame clonotypes and omits some of them. The data show hundreds of thousands of clones, over 85% seen once. Sequencing was carried out using PBMCs or T cells enriched from blood (not recorded which). The receptors originated from a man aged 55-75 years who had recovered from COVID-19. Both conserved end residues are part of each CDR3. Each record gives: D gene, CDR3 length, clone size, J gene, V gene, CDR3 DNA, CDR3 protein. A D gene is named only where the DNA matches it firmly. Size tells how often a clone was seen (once, few, many) or the class of an expanded clone, and some rows leave it out.

-	13	-	TRBJ2-7	TRBV6-5	TGTGCCAGCAGTTACCCGGGGACCTACGAGCAGTACTTC	CASSYPGTYEQYF
-	12	-	TRBJ1-2	TRBV18	TGTGCCAGCTCACCCCGGGTAACGGGCTACACCTTC	CASSPRVTGYTF
-	13	-	TRBJ2-3	TRBV6-5	TGTGCCAGCAGTAGGGACAACACAGATACGCAGTATTTT	CASSRDNTDTQYF
TRBD1	11	few	TRBJ2-7	TRBV30	TGTGCCACTGACAGGGGGGGTGAGCAGTACTTC	CATDRGGEQYF
-	13	-	TRBJ1-1	TRBV29-1	TGCAGCGTTGGGAAGGGGAGGGTAACTGAAGCTTTCTTT	CSVGKGRVTEAFF
TRBD2	20	-	TRBJ2-2	TRBV6-2/TRBV6-3	TGTGCCAGCAGTTACTCGCGTCTTCGACTAGCGGGGGCGAACACCGGGGAGCTGTTTTTT	CASSYSRLRLAGANTGELFF
-	14	-	TRBJ2-3	TRBV7-9	TGTGCCAGCAGCTCACGACAGCAGACAGATACGCAGTATTTT	CASSSRQQTDTQYF
TRBD1	15	-	TRBJ1-2	TRBV6-5	TGTGCCAGCAGGCCGAAGACAGGGGTTGGCTATGGCTACACCTTC	CASRPKTGVGYGYTF
TRBD2	14	-	TRBJ2-7	TRBV7-9	TGTGCCAGCAGCTTTAGCGGGAAGGCCCTCGAGCAGTACTTC	CASSFSGKALEQYF
-	16	-	TRBJ2-2	TRBV18	TGTGCCAGCTCACCCTTGGACAAGGAAGGGACCGGGGAGCTGTTTTTT	CASSPLDKEGTGELFF
-	15	-	TRBJ1-4	TRBV18	TGTGCCAGCTCCGGACAGAGAGCAACTAATGAAAAACTGTTTTTT	CASSGQRATNEKLFF
TRBD1	16	-	TRBJ1-1	TRBV30	TGTGCCTGGACGCGTCGAGGGGGCTTGGTGAACACTGAAGCTTTCTTT	CAWTRRGGLVNTEAFF
-	13	-	TRBJ2-7	TRBV5-4	TGTGCCAGCAGCTTGGTCGGTTCGCACGAGCAGTACTTC	CASSLVGSHEQYF
TRBD1	16	-	TRBJ2-7	TRBV4-1	TGCGCCAGCAGCCAAGCAGTCGGGACAGTCTCCTACGAGCAGTACTTC	CASSQAVGTVSYEQYF
-	22	-	TRBJ2-3	TRBV24-1	TGTGCCACCAGTGGCTCAGCCTCTGAAGCCAATAGAGCGGAGCCAATCACAGATACGCAGTATTTT	CATSGSASEANRAEPITDTQYF
-	12	-	TRBJ2-3	TRBV12-3/TRBV12-4	TGTGCCAGCAGTTTCCCCGAGGGTACGCAGTATTTT	CASSFPEGTQYF
-	15	-	TRBJ1-2	TRBV6-2/TRBV6-3	TGTGCCAGCAGTCTTAGGACACTCTACTACTATGGCTACACCTTC	CASSLRTLYYYGYTF
-	16	-	TRBJ2-1	TRBV7-2	TGTGCCAGCAGCTTAGTAGGGGGTACAGCCTACAATGAGCAGTTCTTC	CASSLVGGTAYNEQFF
TRBD1	15	-	TRBJ1-4	TRBV2	TGTGCCAGCAGTCGACCGACAGGGGAGGATGAAAAACTGTTTTTT	CASSRPTGEDEKLFF
TRBD1	14	few	TRBJ1-1	TRBV25-1	TGTGCCAGCATTCGACAGGGGAGGCAGACTGAAGCTTTCTTT	CASIRQGRQTEAFF
-	15	-	TRBJ1-5	TRBV10-3	TGTGCCATCAGTGAGTCCTGGCAGAGCAATCAGCCCCAGCATTTT	CAISESWQSNQPQHF
-	13	-	TRBJ1-2	TRBV30	TGTGCCTGGAGTGTAAAGGGGCAGCATGGCTACACCTTC	CAWSVKGQHGYTF
TRBD2	19	-	TRBJ2-3	TRBV5-1	TGCGCCAGCAGCCCCTCCGGGACTAGCGGGGGGGCCAGAACAGATACGCAGTATTTT	CASSPSGTSGGARTDTQYF
-	13	-	TRBJ2-7	TRBV18	TGTGCCAGCTCACTGGACTACCCCAACGAGCAGTACTTC	CASSLDYPNEQYF
-	15	-	TRBJ1-6	TRBV30	TGTGCCTTATATACAGGGTTCGGGGATAATTCACCCCTCCACTTT	CALYTGFGDNSPLHF
TRBD1	17	once	TRBJ1-2	TRBV28	TGTGCCAGCAGTCTACCACAGGGGGCGAAATCTAACTATGGCTACACCTTC	CASSLPQGAKSNYGYTF
TRBD1	15	-	TRBJ1-2	TRBV14	TGTGCCAGCAGCCCACCAGGGACAGCAATCTATGGCTACACCTTC	CASSPPGTAIYGYTF
-	16	-	TRBJ2-1	TRBV11-2	TGTGCCAGCAGCTTAGTCTGGCGGGGCGCGTTTAATGAGCAGTTCTTC	CASSLVWRGAFNEQFF
-	14	-	TRBJ2-1	TRBV27	TGTGCCAGCAAGCCGGAGGGAACCTACAATGAGCAGTTCTTC	CASKPEGTYNEQFF
-	15	-	TRBJ2-3	TRBV4-2	TGTGCCAGCAGCCCTGTAGCGCATATCACAGATACGCAGTATTTT	CASSPVAHITDTQYF
-	15	-	TRBJ1-1	TRBV7-9	TGTGCCAGCAGCTTAATTGACAGGTTGAACACTGAAGCTTTCTTT	CASSLIDRLNTEAFF
-	14	-	TRBJ1-1	TRBV10-3	TGTGCCATCAGTGAGGGAGGTGGAGGCACTGAAGCTTTCTTT	CAISEGGGGTEAFF
TRBD2	14	-	TRBJ2-1	TRBV10-2	TGCGCCAGCAGTTGGGGACTAGCGGACAATGAGCAGTTCTTC	CASSWGLADNEQFF
TRBD2	15	-	TRBJ2-1	TRBV7-3	TGTGCCAGCAGCTTTACTAGCGGGGCGTACAATGAGCAGTTCTTC	CASSFTSGAYNEQFF